Presented here are 21 T cell receptor beta chains from one specimen sequenced in a study of CD8+ T cells in alopecia areata. Treatment meaning: oral pan-JAK inhibitor, 5-10 mg twice daily. Extracted RNA was reverse transcribed into cDNA, the sequencing template. TCRdb's table, derived via immunoSEQ multiplex PCR, lists solely in-frame clones and lacks some. Of roughly 120,000 clones in the sample, around 54% are singletons; the top ten hold around 3.4%. The sample was CD4+ T cells sorted from blood, taken at week 24, from a patient treated with tofacitinib. The receptors shown here come from a human donor with alopecia areata.

This clone was observed once. The chain employs TRBV30 and TRBJ1-5; D unresolved. Trimming pared 0 bases from V and 5 bases from J, leaving 11 bases between. The CDR3 contains 14 residues. Germline assignment: CDR1 GTSNPN and CDR2 SVGIG (reference sequence). In nucleotides, the CDR3 is TGTGCCTGGAGTGTAGTACGGGAAGATCAGCCCCAGCATTTT. The encoded protein is CAWSVVREDQPQHF.

The chain couples TRBV29-1 to TRBJ1-1; TRBD1 is a possible D gene (5 bases). CDR3 size: 12 residues. Per the germline V gene, CDR1 is SQVTM and CDR2 is ANQGSEA. V shed 7 bases and J shed 6 bases, with 15 bases lying between them. The CDR3 loop is CSARVPGAEAFF. In DNA form, the CDR3 reads TGCAGCGCCAGGGTCCCTGGGGCTGAAGCTTTCTTT.

The genes are TRBV29-1 and TRBJ1-5; maybe TRBD1 (6 bases). CDR1 and CDR2 from the germline V gene are SQVTM and ANQGSEA. V lost 5 bases and J lost 7, with 15 bases in between. CDR3 length equals 13 residues. This CDR3 is CSVREGVGQPQHF. The CDR3 nucleotides are TGCAGCGTTAGAGAGGGGGTAGGACAGCCCCAGCATTTT.

This clone was recorded a few times. The chain combines TRBV5-1 with TRBJ1-1; a possible D gene is TRBD1 (5 bases). The length of the CDR3 is 14 residues. The V gene's germline CDR1 is SGHRS and CDR2 YFSETQ. The ends were cut back, 0 bases at V and 4 bases at J, with 10 bases in the middle. This CDR3 reads CASSLEAGSTEAFF. CDR3 DNA sequence: TGCGCCAGCAGCTTGGAAGCAGGGAGCACTGAAGCTTTCTTT.

The chain links TRBV7-2 to TRBJ1-6; unclear D gene. V was trimmed by 5 bases and J by 7 bases, leaving 9 bases between them. CDR3 length equals 13 residues. Germline V gene data show CDR1 as SGHTA and CDR2 as FQGNSA. CDR3 in DNA: TGTGCCAGCAGCCCTGCGGGAAATTCACCCCTCCACTTT. This sequence encodes CASSPAGNSPLHF.

The rearrangement uses TRBV11-2 and TRBJ2-6; D call uncertain. CDR3 length: 14 residues. Germline values: CDR1 SGHAT, CDR2 FQNNGV. Trimming removed 2 bases from V and 2 bases from J, with 4 bases in between. The CDR3 sequence: CASSLSPGANVLTF. In DNA form, the CDR3 reads TGTGCCAGCAGCTTAAGTCCTGGGGCCAACGTCCTGACTTTC.

There are a few counts of this clone. The gene calls are TRBV27 and TRBJ2-5; D is possibly TRBD1 (6 bases). Trimming left V 7 bases short and J 5 bases short, with 20 bases between. Germline assignment: CDR1 MNHEY and CDR2 SMNVEV (reference sequence). The CDR3 sequence is 15 residues long. The CDR3 reads CASNQMGHPGETQYF. The DNA of the CDR3 is TGTGCCAGCAATCAAATGGGACACCCCGGGGAGACCCAGTACTTC.

V and J are TRBV18 and TRBJ1-1; D gene ambiguous. Per the germline V gene, CDR1 is KGHSH and CDR2 is LQKENI. The CDR3 has 15 amino acids. With 3 bases removed from V and 0 bases from J, the gap between germline ends came to 11 bases. The CDR3 here is CASSPSTTVNTEAFF. CDR3 sequence (DNA): TGTGCCAGCTCACCCTCCACGACGGTGAACACTGAAGCTTTCTTT.

This chain links TRBV7-9 with TRBJ2-5; no definite D call. Germline-derived CDR1 and CDR2 are SEHNR and FQNEAQ (reference sequence). Trimming cost V 5 bases and J 6 bases, with 13 bases left between them. The CDR3 length is 13 residues. The CDR3 region has the DNA TGTGCCAGCAGCCGAGCCACGGTCCAGACCCAGTACTTC. Amino acids: CASSRATVQTQYF.

V is TRBV2 and J is TRBJ1-4; D unresolved. Germline V lookup: CDR1 SNHLY, CDR2 FYNNEI. This CDR3 has 12 residues. V was pared by 6 bases and J by 5 bases, with 7 bases between. CDR3 sequence reads: CASRAGNEKLFF. The CDR3 DNA is TGTGCCAGCAGGGCCGGAAATGAAAAACTGTTTTTT.

This clone was observed a few times. This chain uses TRBV9 with TRBJ2-3, with no clear D. The CDR3 spans 14 residues. Germline lookup yields CDR1 SGDLS and CDR2 YYNGEE. V lost 3 bases to trimming and J lost 4 bases, with 12 bases between them. The CDR3 here is CASSGPWKPDTQYF. CDR3 in DNA: TGTGCCAGCAGCGGCCCGTGGAAGCCAGATACGCAGTATTTT.

This clone was observed a few times. The rearrangement joins TRBV18 to TRBJ2-3, with D perhaps matching TRBD2 (6 bases). CDR3 length equals 15 residues. With 0 bases removed from V and 10 bases from J, the gap between germline ends came to 17 bases. Germline V gives CDR1 KGHSH, CDR2 LQKENI. The CDR3 sequence is CASSPPSGGGSAQYF. The CDR3 nucleotides read TGTGCCAGCTCACCACCCTCCGGGGGAGGCTCGGCGCAGTATTTT.

This chain links TRBV7-2 with TRBJ2-3, with 8 bases lining up with TRBD2. J was trimmed by 4 bases and V by 7 bases; bases with no gene match: 4. Germline V gene data show CDR1 as SGHTA and CDR2 as FQGNSA. The CDR3 is 13 amino acids. The CDR3, as DNA: TGTGCCAGCAAATCCGGGGGGGCAGATACGCAGTATTTT. It is translated as CASKSGGADTQYF.

The chain links TRBV30 to TRBJ1-1, with D uncertain. The V gene lost 1 base and the J gene lost 5 bases, with 5 bases spanning the gap. Germline V lookup: CDR1 GTSNPN, CDR2 SVGIG (reference sequence). The CDR3 loop spans 11 amino acids. CDR3 nucleotide sequence: TGTGCCTGGAGTGAGGAGACTGAAGCTTTCTTT. Translating it yields CAWSEETEAFF.

In this sample, this clone turned up a few times. The V and J genes are TRBV4-1 and TRBJ2-5, with 12 bases identical to TRBD2. The CDR3 consists of 15 residues. Germline loops: CDR1 MGHRA, CDR2 YSYEKL. The ends lost 2 bases at V and 5 bases at J; junction bases unmatched: 3. CDR3 residues: CASSQPGLAGETQYF. Here the CDR3 DNA reads TGCGCCAGCAGCCAACCAGGACTAGCGGGGGAGACCCAGTACTTC.

This chain joins TRBV7-9 and TRBJ2-7; TRBD2 is a possible D gene (5 bases). This CDR3 has 12 residues. V shed 11 bases and J shed 6 bases, with 17 bases lying between them. Germline V CDR1 and CDR2: SEHNR, FQNEAQ (reference sequence). CDR3 protein: CALGRGRAEQYF. The CDR3 DNA is TGTGCCCTGGGTCGGGGAAGGGCCGAGCAGTACTTC. Variable domain in full (rest from reference TRBV7-9 and TRBJ2-7): DTGVSQNPRHKITKRGQNVTFRCDPISEHNRLYWYRQTLGQGPEFLTYFQNEAQLEKSRLLSDRFSAERPKGSFSTLEIQRTEQGDSAMYLCALGRGRAEQYFGPGTRLTVT.

The chain couples TRBV7-8 to TRBJ2-5, with 10 bases matching TRBD2. This CDR3 has 14 amino acids. Unmatched junction bases numbered 8, after V lost 6 bases and J lost 7 bases. The germline V gene encodes CDR1 SGHVS and CDR2 FQNEAQ. CDR3 DNA sequence: TGTGCCAGCAGACTCAGCGGGGGGGCCGGGACCCAGTACTTC. The encoded protein is CASRLSGGAGTQYF. Complete variable domain (other parts from reference TRBV7-8 and TRBJ2-5): GAGVSQSPRYKVAKRGQDVALRCDPISGHVSLFWYQQALGQGPEFLTYFQNEAQLDKSGLPSDRFFAERPEGSVSTLKIQRTQQEDSAVYLCASRLSGGAGTQYFGPGTRLLVL.

This clone was observed a few times. The chain recombines TRBV7-2 with TRBJ2-5; TRBD1 matches 11 bases. Trimming removed 6 bases from V and 4 bases from J; junction bases left unmatched: 10. Germline CDR1 and CDR2: SGHTA and FQGNSA. This CDR3 is built from 16 residues. The CDR3 spells CASSFFAGTGGETQYF. The DNA of the CDR3 is TGTGCCAGCAGTTTCTTCGCCGGGACAGGGGGAGAGACCCAGTACTTC.

The V gene is TRBV29-1, the J gene TRBJ2-3; no firm D call. CDR3 length: 13 amino acids. The V gene lost 1 base and the J gene lost 0 bases, with 5 bases spanning the gap. Germline lookup yields CDR1 SQVTM and CDR2 ANQGSEA. The CDR3: CSVEAGSTDTQYF. For the CDR3, the DNA is TGCAGCGTTGAAGCGGGTAGCACAGATACGCAGTATTTT.

This clone appeared a few times. The junction shows a germline mismatch at one end, possibly a read error. The CDR3 spells CSGLEGDAQYF. The CDR3 DNA reads as TGCAGCGGGTTAGAGGGAGATGCGCAGTATTTT. This rearrangement joins TRBV29-1 to TRBJ2-3, with D perhaps matching TRBD2 (5 bases). The germline CDR1 and CDR2 sequences are SQVTM and ANQGSEA. The CDR3 extends over 11 amino acids.

The chain joins TRBV4-2 to TRBJ2-5; D is ambiguous. The CDR3 covers 17 residues. V lost 1 base and J 5 bases, leaving 20 bases between the germline ends. Germline values: CDR1 LGHNA, CDR2 YNFKEQ. CDR3 nucleotide sequence: TGTGCCAGCAGCCAAGGTTCGTCACCCCTTCTCGGGGAGACCCAGTACTTC. This translates into CASSQGSSPLLGETQYF.